This T cell receptor (beta chain) was recorded in a study of T cell responses to AZD1222 COVID-19 vaccine. Study-level findings and limits: Only a handful of AZD1222 recipients, several in all, had baseline seropositivity. Clonal diversity may have been underestimated in mostly white British donors.

Using immunoSEQ multiplex PCR, the repertoire was profiled, and TCRdb retains in-frame clones only, with some absent. The sample records more than 75,000 clones, approximately 91% being singletons. As to this clone: Its specificity is not known.

The receptor was derived from an adult who received the AZD1222 COVID-19 vaccine. The sample consisted of peripheral blood, taken 28 days after the second AZD1222 dose.

The CDR3: CSVNSGLVTGELFF. DNA of the CDR3: TGCAGCGTCAATAGCGGGCTCGTCACCGGGGAGCTGTTTTTT. The rearrangement links TRBV29-1 to TRBJ2-2, with 7 bases aligning to TRBD2. The J segment lost 4 bases and the V segment lost 6 bases, leaving 8 bases of the junction unmatched. The CDR3 consists of 14 residues. CDR1 is SQVTM and CDR2 is ANQGSEA in the germline V gene.